This entry is about one TCR beta chain. The RNA, roughly 0.5 to 1 ug, was put through reverse transcription using random hexamers. It was immunoSEQ multiplex PCR that amplified TCR beta CDR3 across 54 Vbeta and 13 Jbeta. TCRdb re-derived calls from the immunoSEQ multiplex PCR reads in MiXCR, one entry per CDR3 protein. The table lists about 210,000 distinct CDR3 sequences, about 95% of them singletons. This sample stems from a study of CD8 T cells in Susac syndrome. The sample consisted of CD4+ T cells from PBMCs. This sequence originates from a human donor with multiple sclerosis.

The CDR3 nucleotides are TGTGCCAGCAGCGGCAGGAACTCCTACGAGCAGTACTTC. It is translated as CASSGRNSYEQYF. V and J are TRBV9 and TRBJ2-7; D not resolved. This CDR3 region has 13 residues. Germline assignment: CDR1 SGDLS and CDR2 YYNGEE. V lost 3 bases, J lost 0 bases, and 7 bases lay in between.